Sequencing of this T cell receptor beta chain was carried out in a study of blood T cell repertoires in COVID-19. Whole-study context: COVID-19 samples collected from the United States, Italy and Spain covered acute and convalescent phases. The analysed material was cDNA or gDNA that came from T cells, B-cell-depleted T cells, or PBMCs.

The CDR3 runs to 13 residues. V dropped 4 bases and J dropped 0 bases, with 6 bases sitting between them. Germline assignment: CDR1 SGHTA and CDR2 FQGNSA. Residents of 24 US areas, aged roughly 18 to 89 years, made up the participants. Authors' analysis steps: Researchers report that nucleated cell counts were estimated from reference gene primer amplification. Libraries were prepared by immunoSEQ multiplex PCR; TCRdb keeps only in-frame clonotypes and omits some of them. Clone size and the V and J calls come from that table; the DNA yielded D and trimming. The repertoire holds about 260,000 clones, with around 86% as singletons.

What was sequenced was PBMCs or T cells enriched from blood (not recorded which). The genes are TRBV7-2 and TRBJ1-1, with TRBD1 as a possible D gene (5 bases). The sequence was obtained from a woman between 45 and 60 years old who had recovered from COVID-19. This CDR3 reads CASSWTLNTEAFF. CDR3 coding DNA: TGTGCCAGCAGCTGGACATTGAACACTGAAGCTTTCTTT.